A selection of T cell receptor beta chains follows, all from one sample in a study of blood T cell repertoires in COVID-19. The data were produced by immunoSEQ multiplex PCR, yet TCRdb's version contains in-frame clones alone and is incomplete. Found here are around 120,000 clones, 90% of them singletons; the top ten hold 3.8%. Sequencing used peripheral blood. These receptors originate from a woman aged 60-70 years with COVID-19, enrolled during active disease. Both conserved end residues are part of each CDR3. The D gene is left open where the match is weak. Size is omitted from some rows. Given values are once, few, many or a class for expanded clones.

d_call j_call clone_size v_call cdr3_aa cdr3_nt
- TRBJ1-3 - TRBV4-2 CASSQDRTGGSGNTIYF TGTGCCAGCAGCCAAGATAGGACGGGGGGCTCTGGAAACACCATATATTTT
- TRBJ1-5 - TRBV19 CASSRQDQPQHF TGTGCCAGTAGTAGGCAGGATCAGCCCCAGCATTTT
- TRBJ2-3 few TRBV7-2 CASSLQSGVSTDTQYF TGTGCCAGCAGCTTACAATCAGGGGTCAGCACAGATACGCAGTATTTT
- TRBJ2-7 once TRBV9 CASSVRGDEQYF TGTGCCAGCAGCGTCAGGGGGGACGAGCAGTACTTC
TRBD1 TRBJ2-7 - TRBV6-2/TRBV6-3 CASSPRRGYNEQYF TGTGCCAGCAGCCCGCGCAGGGGGTATAACGAGCAGTACTTC
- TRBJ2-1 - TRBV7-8 CASRKTGSEWTYNEQFF TGTGCCAGCAGAAAGACAGGCTCTGAATGGACCTACAATGAGCAGTTCTTC
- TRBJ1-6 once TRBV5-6 CASSFGQLNSPLHF TGTGCCAGCAGCTTCGGACAGCTTAATTCACCCCTCCACTTT
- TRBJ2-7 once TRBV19 CASSARGLASYEQYF TGTGCCAGTAGTGCTCGCGGACTGGCATCCTACGAGCAGTACTTC
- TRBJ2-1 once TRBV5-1 CASSLRGGTEQFF TGCGCCAGCAGCTTGAGGGGGGGCACTGAGCAGTTCTTC
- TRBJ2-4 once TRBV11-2 CASSAQRVKNIQYF TGTGCCAGCAGCGCTCAAAGAGTTAAAAACATTCAGTACTTC
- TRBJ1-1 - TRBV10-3 CAISDPRATEAFF TGTGCCATCAGCGACCCCAGGGCCACTGAAGCTTTCTTT
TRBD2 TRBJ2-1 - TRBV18 CASSPPGLAGGYEQFF TGTGCCAGCTCACCGCCAGGACTAGCGGGGGGGTATGAGCAGTTCTTC
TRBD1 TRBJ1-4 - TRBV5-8 CASSLVSGQGQSLFF TGTGCCAGCAGCTTGGTGTCGGGACAGGGACAGTCACTGTTTTTT
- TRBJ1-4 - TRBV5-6 CASTRGEKLFF TGTGCCAGCACTAGGGGGGAAAAACTGTTTTTT
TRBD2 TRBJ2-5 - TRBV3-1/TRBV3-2 CASNEIAGVETQYF TGTGCCAGCAACGAGATAGCGGGAGTAGAGACCCAGTACTTC
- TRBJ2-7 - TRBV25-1 CASSEVDRTYEQYF TGTGCCAGCAGTGAAGTGGACAGAACCTACGAGCAGTACTTC
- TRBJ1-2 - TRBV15 CATSPGPSNYGYTF TGTGCCACCAGCCCAGGGCCGTCGAACTATGGCTACACCTTC
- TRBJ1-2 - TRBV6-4 CASRARQGSFGYTF TGTGCCAGCAGAGCCCGACAAGGGAGTTTTGGCTACACCTTC
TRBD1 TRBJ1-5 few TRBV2 CASRTSGGHQPQHF TGTGCCAGCAGGACCTCAGGGGGCCATCAGCCCCAGCATTTT
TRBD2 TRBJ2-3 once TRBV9 CASSARTSGGTDTQYF TGTGCCAGCAGCGCTCGGACTAGCGGGGGAACAGATACGCAGTATTTT
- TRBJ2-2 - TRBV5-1 CASSLAGSNTGELFF TGCGCCAGCAGCTTGGCCGGGTCGAACACCGGGGAGCTGTTTTTT
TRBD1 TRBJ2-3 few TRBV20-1 CSAAQGDTQYF TGCAGTGCTGCACAGGGGGATACGCAGTATTTT
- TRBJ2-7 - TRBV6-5 CASTPPRRAVYEQYF TGTGCCAGCACCCCTCCCCGGAGGGCCGTCTACGAGCAGTACTTC
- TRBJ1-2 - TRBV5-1 CASSLVPAANYGYTF TGCGCCAGCAGCTTGGTGCCAGCGGCTAACTATGGCTACACCTTC
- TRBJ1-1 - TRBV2 CASSWTEAFF TGTGCCAGCAGTTGGACAGAAGCTTTCTTT
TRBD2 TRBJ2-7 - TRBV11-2 CASSSTSGGTLSYEQYF TGTGCCAGCAGCTCGACTAGCGGGGGGACTCTCTCTTACGAGCAGTACTTC
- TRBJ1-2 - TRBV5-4 CASSSPPLGGYGYTF TGTGCCAGCAGCTCACCCCCCCTAGGTGGCTATGGCTACACCTTC
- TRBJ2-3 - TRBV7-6 CASSLVGRGYTDTQYF TGTGCCAGCAGCTTAGTGGGCAGGGGATACACAGATACGCAGTATTTT
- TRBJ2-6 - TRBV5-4 CASSLTEGANVLTF TGTGCCAGCAGCTTGACCGAGGGGGCCAACGTCCTGACTTTC
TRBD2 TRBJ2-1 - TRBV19 CASSIGTSSYNEQFF TGTGCCAGTAGTATCGGGACTAGCTCCTACAATGAGCAGTTCTTC
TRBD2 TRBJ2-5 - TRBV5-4 CASSLFSGGQETQYF TGTGCCAGCAGCTTGTTTAGCGGGGGGCAAGAGACCCAGTACTTC
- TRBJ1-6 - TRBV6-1 CASSEAGGPWNNSPLHF TGTGCCAGCAGTGAAGCGGGGGGGCCCTGGAATAATTCACCCCTCCACTTT
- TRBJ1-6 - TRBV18 CASSPRAGSRNSPLHF TGTGCCAGCTCACCACGGGCAGGGTCCCGGAATTCACCCCTCCACTTT
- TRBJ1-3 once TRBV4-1 CASSQDWAGGNTIYF TGCGCCAGCAGCCAAGATTGGGCTGGGGGAAACACCATATATTTT
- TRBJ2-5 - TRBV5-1 CASSPPLDSQETQYF TGCGCCAGCAGCCCACCCCTCGACTCGCAAGAGACCCAGTACTTC
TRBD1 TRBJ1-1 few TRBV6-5 CASIRAGQTNTEAFF TGTGCCAGCATCCGTGCGGGACAGACGAACACTGAAGCTTTCTTT
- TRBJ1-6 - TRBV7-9 CASSPKSNSPLHF TGTGCCAGCAGCCCAAAGAGTAATTCACCCCTCCACTTT
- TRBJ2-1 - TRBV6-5 CASLRTALNEQFF TGTGCCAGCCTAAGGACAGCACTCAATGAGCAGTTCTTC
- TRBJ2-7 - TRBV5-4 CASSLASGVPYEQYF TGTGCCAGCAGCTTGGCCTCAGGGGTACCGTACGAGCAGTACTTC
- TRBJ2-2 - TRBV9 CASSSRPAGGTGELFF TGTGCCAGCAGCTCACGACCGGCGGGCGGGACCGGGGAGCTGTTTTTT
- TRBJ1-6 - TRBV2 CASSEVYRGIQYNSPLHF TGTGCCAGCAGTGAAGTGTATCGTGGAATACAGTATAATTCACCCCTCCACTTT
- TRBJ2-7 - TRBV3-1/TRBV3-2 CASSQDRFSYEQYF TGTGCCAGCAGCCAGGACAGATTCTCCTACGAGCAGTACTTC
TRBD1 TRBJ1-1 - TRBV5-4 CASSLPRTGGATEAFF TGTGCCAGCAGCCTACCAAGGACAGGGGGCGCGACTGAAGCTTTCTTT
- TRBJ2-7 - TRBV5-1 CASSLGGTVGEQYF TGCGCCAGCAGCTTGGGAGGGACTGTGGGGGAGCAGTACTTC
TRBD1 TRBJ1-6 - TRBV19 CASSTGTGIDSPLHF TGTGCCAGTAGTACAGGGACAGGGATTGACTCACCCCTCCACTTT